What follows are 13 T cell receptor beta chains derived from one specimen sequenced in a study of shared clonotypes between healthy human individuals. Sequencing was performed with immunoSEQ multiplex PCR; in TCRdb, only in-frame clones are kept and a portion is missing. Of around 940,000 clones listed, approximately 80% are singletons. The specimen sequenced was memory CD4+ T cells sorted from blood. Documented subset: CD45RA-negative fraction. All receptors come from a man between 18 and 35 years old in good health.

This clone was detected a few times. The same CDR3 also results from other DNA sequences found in this sample. V and J are TRBV2 and TRBJ2-3; D ambiguous. The CDR3 is 12 amino acids. V was cut by 4 bases and J by 2 bases, with 4 bases left in between. Germline V gene sequence: CDR1 SNHLY, CDR2 FYNNEI. CDR3 amino acids: CASSGDTDTQYF. CDR3 DNA: TGTGCCAGCAGTGGAGACACAGATACGCAGTATTTT. The whole variable domain, filled in from reference TRBV2 and TRBJ2-3, reads EPEVTQTPSHQVTQMGQEVILRCVPISNHLYFYWYRQILGQKVEFLVSFYNNEISEKSEIFDDQFSVERPDGSNFTLKIRSTKLEDSAMYFCASSGDTDTQYFGPGTRLTVL.

V usage is TRBV6-6 and J usage is TRBJ1-5; 7 nucleotides align to TRBD1. V lost 4 bases, J lost 2 bases, and 8 bases stayed unmatched. Germline V gene data show CDR1 as MNHNY and CDR2 as SVGAGI (reference sequence). The length of the CDR3 is 16 residues. This CDR3 is CASSSRGGGGNQPQHF. Here the CDR3 DNA reads TGTGCCAGCAGTTCTCGAGGGGGCGGGGGCAATCAGCCCCAGCATTTT.

This chain connects TRBV19 to TRBJ2-3; the D call may be TRBD1 or TRBD2 (6 bases each). Germline V gene sequence: CDR1 LNHDA, CDR2 SQIVND (reference sequence). V shed 5 bases and J shed 6 bases, with 12 bases lying between them. This CDR3 has 13 amino acids. CDR3 DNA sequence: TGTGCCAGTAGTGGGGGGCTCGTGGATACGCAGTATTTT. Its protein is CASSGGLVDTQYF.

The CDR3 DNA sequence: TGTGCCAGCAGCCAAGTTAGTGGGCAGGGGGCGATACTTCCTGAAGCTTTCTTT. This codes for CASSQVSGQGAILPEAFF. V is TRBV14 and J is TRBJ1-1, with 8 positions matching TRBD1. The V and J ends lost 1 base and 6 bases, in that order; junction bases with no gene match: 16. This CDR3 spans 18 amino acids. CDR1 and CDR2 (germline): SGHDN, FVKESK.

J is TRBJ1-1 and V is TRBV18, with D unresolved. Trimming removed 3 bases from V and 8 bases from J, with 13 bases in between. The CDR3 has 13 residues. CDR1 KGHSH and CDR2 LQKENI come from the germline V gene. As DNA, the CDR3 is TGTGCCAGCTCACCTTTTGGGAATTGGGAAGCTTTCTTT. It codes for CASSPFGNWEAFF.

This clone was found once. The CDR3 loop is CASSPPNSNTGELFF. CDR3 coding DNA: TGTGCCAGCTCACCACCCAACTCAAACACCGGGGAGCTGTTTTTT. The rearrangement uses TRBV18 and TRBJ2-2; the D is unclear. Germline V gene lookup returns CDR1 KGHSH and CDR2 LQKENI. The CDR3 is made up of 15 amino acids. Trimming removed 0 bases at V and 2 bases at J, with 7 bases between.

The chain employs TRBV7-3 and TRBJ2-7; either TRBD1 or TRBD2 may fit D (5 bases each). The germline V gene encodes CDR1 SGHTA and CDR2 FQGTGA. The CDR3 sequence is 13 residues long. The V gene lost 4 bases and the J gene lost 3 bases, with 10 bases spanning the gap. In DNA form, the CDR3 reads TGTGCCAGCAGCTCTACTAGGGGCTACGAGCAGTACTTC. It translates to CASSSTRGYEQYF. Looking up the rest from reference TRBV7-3 and TRBJ2-7 gives the full variable domain: GAGVSQTPSNKVTEKGKYVELRCDPISGHTALYWYRQSLGQGPEFLIYFQGTGAADDSGLPNDRFFAVRPEGSVSTLKIQRTERGDSAVYLCASSSTRGYEQYFGPGTRLTVT.

The V gene is TRBV7-9, the J gene TRBJ2-3; maybe TRBD1 (6 bases). CDR1 and CDR2 (germline): SEHNR, FQNEAQ (reference sequence). This CDR3 has 15 amino acids. The germline V and J ends were trimmed by 5 bases and 2 bases, with 14 bases remaining between them. In DNA, the CDR3 is TGTGCCAGCAGCCCTGACAGGTCCCCCACAGATACGCAGTATTTT. The encoded protein is CASSPDRSPTDTQYF.

The chain uses TRBV9 and TRBJ2-7, with 8 bases identical to TRBD2. The ends lost 4 bases at V and 3 bases at J; junction bases unmatched: 9. This CDR3 region has 15 residues. Looked up from germline, CDR1 is SGDLS and CDR2 is YYNGEE. CDR3 protein: CASSPDPAGGYEQYF. Written as DNA, the CDR3 is TGTGCCAGCAGCCCAGACCCGGCGGGGGGCTACGAGCAGTACTTC.

This sequence joins TRBV9 and TRBJ1-4; 9 nucleotides match TRBD1. Germline values: CDR1 SGDLS, CDR2 YYNGEE. J lost 7 bases, V lost 3 bases, and 7 bases had no gene match. This CDR3 has 15 residues. The CDR3 reads CASSATGGAGEKLFF. The CDR3 coding sequence is TGTGCCAGCAGCGCTACAGGGGGCGCGGGTGAAAAACTGTTTTTT. Variable domain in full (rest from reference TRBV9 and TRBJ1-4): DSGVTQTPKHLITATGQRVTLRCSPRSGDLSVYWYQQSLDQGLQFLIQYYNGEERAKGNILERFSAQQFPDLHSELNLSSLELGDSALYFCASSATGGAGEKLFFGSGTQLSVL.

This chain links TRBV5-1 with TRBJ1-6; D call uncertain. V was pared by 3 bases and J by 0 bases, with 10 bases between. CDR1 is SGHRS and CDR2 is YFSETQ in the germline V gene. The CDR3 contains 16 residues. Written as DNA, the CDR3 is TGCGCCAGCAGCTCGGACGGGAGCTCCTATAATTCACCCCTCCACTTT. Translated, it gives CASSSDGSSYNSPLHF.

This clone is a singleton in its sample. V and J are TRBV4-1 and TRBJ2-1; D uncertain. The V end was cut by 4 bases, the J end by 8 bases, with 15 bases between. In germline, CDR1 is MGHRA, CDR2 YSYEKL. The CDR3 is made up of 14 amino acids. The CDR3 sequence: CASSPRISRDEQFF. CDR3 bases: TGCGCCAGCAGCCCCCGGATCAGTAGGGATGAGCAGTTCTTC.

The chain couples TRBV7-2 to TRBJ1-5, with 7 positions matching TRBD1. This CDR3 spans 16 amino acids. V was pared by 1 base and J by 0 bases, with 3 bases of the junction left unmatched. Germline V CDR1 and CDR2: SGHTA, FQGNSA. The CDR3 bases are TGTGCCAGCAGCTTAGAGACAGGGTATAGCAATCAGCCCCAGCATTTT. Encoded protein: CASSLETGYSNQPQHF.